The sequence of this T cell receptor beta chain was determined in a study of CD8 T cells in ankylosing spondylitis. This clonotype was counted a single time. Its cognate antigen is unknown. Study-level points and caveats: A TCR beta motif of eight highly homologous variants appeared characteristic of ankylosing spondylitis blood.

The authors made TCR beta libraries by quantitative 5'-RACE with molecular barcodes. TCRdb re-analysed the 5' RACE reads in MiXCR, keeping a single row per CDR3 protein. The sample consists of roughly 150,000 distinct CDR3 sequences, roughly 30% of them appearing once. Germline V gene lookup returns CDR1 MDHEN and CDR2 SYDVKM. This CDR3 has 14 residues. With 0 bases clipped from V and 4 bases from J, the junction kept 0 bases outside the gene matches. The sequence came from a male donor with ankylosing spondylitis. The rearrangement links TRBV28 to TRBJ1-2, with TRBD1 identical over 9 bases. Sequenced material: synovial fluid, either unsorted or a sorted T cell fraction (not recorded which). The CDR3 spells CASSLWTGGYGYTF. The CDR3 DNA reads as TGTGCCAGCAGTTTATGGACAGGGGGCTATGGCTACACCTTC.